This TCR beta chain was captured by sequencing in a study of CD8 T cells in Susac syndrome. Random hexamers were used to reverse transcribe roughly 0.5 to 1 ug of RNA. Across 54 Vbeta and 13 Jbeta, immunoSEQ multiplex PCR amplified TCR beta CDR3. TCRdb independently ran MiXCR on the immunoSEQ multiplex PCR reads; one entry per CDR3 protein. The sample holds around 170,000 distinct CDR3 sequences; around 94% are singletons and the top ten take 0.095% to 0.13%. Points on this clonotype: The antigen is undetermined.

The germline V and J ends were trimmed by 4 bases and 0 bases, with 6 bases remaining between them. CDR3 size: 12 residues. Per germline, CDR1 SQVTM and CDR2 ANQGSEA. General study points: The CD4+ T cell repertoire of patients with Susac syndrome showed no detectable clonal expansion.

The V call is TRBV29-1, the J call TRBJ1-2; D unclear. This TCR was sampled from a human donor with Susac syndrome. Material for sequencing was CD4+ T cells from PBMCs. DNA of the CDR3: TGCAGCGTTGGTACGGCTAACTATGGCTACACCTTC. Residues: CSVGTANYGYTF.